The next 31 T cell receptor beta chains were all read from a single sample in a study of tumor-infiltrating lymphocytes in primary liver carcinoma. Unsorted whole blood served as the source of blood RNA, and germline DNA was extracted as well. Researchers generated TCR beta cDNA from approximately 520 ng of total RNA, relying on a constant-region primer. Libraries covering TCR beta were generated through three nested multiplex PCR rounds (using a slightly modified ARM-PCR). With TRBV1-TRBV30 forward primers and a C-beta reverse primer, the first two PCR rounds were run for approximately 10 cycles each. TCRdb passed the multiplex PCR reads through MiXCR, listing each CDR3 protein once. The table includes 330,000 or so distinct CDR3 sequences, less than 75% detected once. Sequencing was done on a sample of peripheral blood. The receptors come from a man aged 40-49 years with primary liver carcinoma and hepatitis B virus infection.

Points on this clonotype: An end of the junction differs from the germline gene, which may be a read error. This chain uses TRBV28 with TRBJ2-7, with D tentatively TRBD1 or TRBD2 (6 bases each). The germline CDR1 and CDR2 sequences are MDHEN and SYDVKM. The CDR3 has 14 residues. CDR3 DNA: TGTACCAGCAGTCCGCGGGACACCTCCTACGAGCAGTACTTC. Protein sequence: CTSSPRDTSYEQYF.

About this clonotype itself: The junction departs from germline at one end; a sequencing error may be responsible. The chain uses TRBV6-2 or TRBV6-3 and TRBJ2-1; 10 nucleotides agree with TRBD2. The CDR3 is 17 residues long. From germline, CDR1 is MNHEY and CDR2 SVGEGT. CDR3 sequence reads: CASSYSRAGGTYIEQFF. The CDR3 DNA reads TGTGCCAGCAGTTACTCGAGAGCGGGAGGGACCTACATTGAGCAGTTCTTC.

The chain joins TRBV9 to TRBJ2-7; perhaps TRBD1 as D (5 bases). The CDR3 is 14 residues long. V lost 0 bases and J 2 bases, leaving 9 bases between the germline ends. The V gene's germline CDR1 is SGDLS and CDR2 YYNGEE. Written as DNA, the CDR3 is TGTGCCAGCAGCGTAGTTCCAGGGACCTACGAGCAGTACTTC. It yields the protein CASSVVPGTYEQYF.

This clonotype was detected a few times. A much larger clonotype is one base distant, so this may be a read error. The CDR3 bases are TGCAGCGTTGGGACAGACAATGAGCAGCTCTTC. Translation gives CSVGTDNEQLF. V gene TRBV29-1 combines with J gene TRBJ2-1; D may be TRBD1 (6 bases). Germline CDR1 SQVTM, CDR2 ANQGSEA. The CDR3 consists of 11 residues.

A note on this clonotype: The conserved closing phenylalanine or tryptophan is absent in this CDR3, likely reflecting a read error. The CDR3 DNA sequence: TGTACCAGCAGCTTAGAGTGGGCTAGCCGGCAAGAGACCCAGTACTCC. Residues: CTSSLEWASRQETQYS. This chain joins TRBV11-2 and TRBJ2-5, with D perhaps TRBD2 (5 bases). The V gene's germline CDR1 is SGHAT and CDR2 FQNNGV. The length of the CDR3 is 16 residues.

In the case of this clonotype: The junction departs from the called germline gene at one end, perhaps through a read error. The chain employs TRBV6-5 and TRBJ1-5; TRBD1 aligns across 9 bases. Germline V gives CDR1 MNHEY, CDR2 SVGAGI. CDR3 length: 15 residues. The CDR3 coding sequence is TGTACCAGCAGTTCAGGACAGGGGTGGAATCAGCCCCAGCATTTT. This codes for CTSSSGQGWNQPQHF.

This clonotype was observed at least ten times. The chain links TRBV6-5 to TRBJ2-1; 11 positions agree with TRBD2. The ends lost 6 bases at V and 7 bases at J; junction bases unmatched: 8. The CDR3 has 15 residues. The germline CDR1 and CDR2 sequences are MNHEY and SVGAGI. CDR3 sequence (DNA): TGTGCCAGCAGCCCTACTAGCGGGAGCTCAAATGAGCAGTTCTTC. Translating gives CASSPTSGSSNEQFF.

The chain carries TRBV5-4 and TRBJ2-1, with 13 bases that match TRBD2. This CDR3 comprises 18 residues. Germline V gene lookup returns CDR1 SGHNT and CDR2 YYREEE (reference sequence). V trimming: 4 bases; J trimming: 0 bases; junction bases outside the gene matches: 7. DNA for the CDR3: TGTGCCAGCAGCCTCGGGACTAGCGGGGTGGGCTCCTACAATGAGCAGTTCTTC. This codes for CASSLGTSGVGSYNEQFF.

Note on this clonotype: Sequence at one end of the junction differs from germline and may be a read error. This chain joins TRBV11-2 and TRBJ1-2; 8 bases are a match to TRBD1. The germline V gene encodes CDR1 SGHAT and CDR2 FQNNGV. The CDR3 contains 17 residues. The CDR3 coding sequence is TGCGCCAGCACCTTAGATCCCCGGGGACAGGCCTCCTATGGCTACACCTTC. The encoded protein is CASTLDPRGQASYGYTF.

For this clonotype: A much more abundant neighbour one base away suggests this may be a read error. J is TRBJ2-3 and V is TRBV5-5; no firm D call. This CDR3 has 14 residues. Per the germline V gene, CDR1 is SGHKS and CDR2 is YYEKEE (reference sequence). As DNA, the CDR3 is TGTGCCAGCAGCTTGGAGGCTGCCGCTAATACGCACTATTTT. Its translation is CASSLEAAANTHYF.

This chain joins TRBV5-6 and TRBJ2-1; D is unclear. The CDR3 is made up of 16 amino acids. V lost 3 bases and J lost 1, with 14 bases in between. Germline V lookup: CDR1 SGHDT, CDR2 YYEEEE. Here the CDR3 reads CASSSEKNNSYNEQFF. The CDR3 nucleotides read TGTGCCAGCAGCTCGGAAAAGAACAATTCCTACAATGAGCAGTTCTTC.

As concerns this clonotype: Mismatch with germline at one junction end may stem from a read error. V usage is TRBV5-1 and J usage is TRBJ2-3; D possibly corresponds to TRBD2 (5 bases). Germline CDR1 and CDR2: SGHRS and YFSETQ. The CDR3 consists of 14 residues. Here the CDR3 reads CTSSFERSTDTQYF. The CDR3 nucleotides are TGCACCAGCAGCTTCGAGCGGTCCACAGATACGCAGTATTTT.

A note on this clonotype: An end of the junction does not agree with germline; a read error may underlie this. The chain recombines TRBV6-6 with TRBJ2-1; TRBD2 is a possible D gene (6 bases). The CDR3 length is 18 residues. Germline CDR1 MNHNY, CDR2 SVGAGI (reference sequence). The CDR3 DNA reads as TGTGCCAGCAGTCGGGGATTAGCGGTATCTAGGGCGGACAATGAGCTGTTCTTC. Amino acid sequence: CASSRGLAVSRADNELFF.

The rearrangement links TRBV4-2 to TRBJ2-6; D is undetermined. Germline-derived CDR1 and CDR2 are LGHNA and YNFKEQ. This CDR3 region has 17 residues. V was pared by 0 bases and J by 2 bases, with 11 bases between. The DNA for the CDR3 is TGTGCCAGCAGCCAAGACTGGGTGGGAACTGGGGCCAACGTCCTGACTTTC. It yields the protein CASSQDWVGTGANVLTF.

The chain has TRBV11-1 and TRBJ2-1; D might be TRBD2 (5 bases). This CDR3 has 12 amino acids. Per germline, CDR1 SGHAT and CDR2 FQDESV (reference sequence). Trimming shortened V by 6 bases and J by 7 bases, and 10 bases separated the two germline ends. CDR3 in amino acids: CASSLRVNEQFF. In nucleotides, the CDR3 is TGTGCCAGCAGTTTGCGGGTGAATGAGCAGTTCTTC.

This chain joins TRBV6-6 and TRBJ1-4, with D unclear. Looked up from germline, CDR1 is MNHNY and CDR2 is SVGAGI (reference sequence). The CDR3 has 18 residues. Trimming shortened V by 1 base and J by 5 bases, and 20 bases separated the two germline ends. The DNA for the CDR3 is TGTGCCAGCAGTTACTTAAGGACGTTCAAGACACGGAATGAAAAACTGTTTTTT. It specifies CASSYLRTFKTRNEKLFF.

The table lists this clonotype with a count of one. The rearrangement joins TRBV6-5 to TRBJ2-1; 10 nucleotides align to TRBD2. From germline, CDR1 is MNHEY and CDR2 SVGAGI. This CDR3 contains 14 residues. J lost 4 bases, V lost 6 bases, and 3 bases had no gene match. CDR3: CASRWTSGYNEQFF. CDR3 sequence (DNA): TGTGCCAGCAGATGGACTAGCGGATACAATGAGCAGTTCTTC.

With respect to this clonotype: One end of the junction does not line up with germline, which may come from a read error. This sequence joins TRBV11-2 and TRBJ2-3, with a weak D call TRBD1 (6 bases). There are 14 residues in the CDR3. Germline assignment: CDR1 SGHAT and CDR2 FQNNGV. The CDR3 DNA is TGTACCAGCAGCTCTAGACAGGTCCTTGCTACGCAGTATTTT. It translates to CTSSSRQVLATQYF.

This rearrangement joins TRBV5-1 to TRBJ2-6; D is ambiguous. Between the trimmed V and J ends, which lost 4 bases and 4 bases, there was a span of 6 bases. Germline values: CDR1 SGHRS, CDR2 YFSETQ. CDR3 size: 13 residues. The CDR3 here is CASSIEGANVLTF. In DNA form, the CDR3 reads TGCGCCAGCAGCATCGAGGGGGCCAACGTCCTGACTTTC.

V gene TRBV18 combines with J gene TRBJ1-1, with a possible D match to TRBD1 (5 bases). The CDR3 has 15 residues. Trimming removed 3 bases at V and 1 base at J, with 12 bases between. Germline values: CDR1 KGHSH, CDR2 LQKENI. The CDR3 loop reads CASSPFETANTEAFF. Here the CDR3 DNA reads TGTGCCAGCTCACCGTTTGAGACAGCGAACACTGAAGCTTTCTTT.

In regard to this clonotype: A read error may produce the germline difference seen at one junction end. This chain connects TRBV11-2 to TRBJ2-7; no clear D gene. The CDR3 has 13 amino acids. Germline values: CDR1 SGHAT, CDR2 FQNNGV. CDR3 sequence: CAGSLVVGNEQHF. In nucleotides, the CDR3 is TGTGCCGGCAGCTTAGTCGTAGGAAACGAGCAGCACTTC. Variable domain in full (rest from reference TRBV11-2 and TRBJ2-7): EAGVAQSPRYKIIEKRQSVAFWCNPISGHATLYWYQQILGQGPKLLIQFQNNGVVDDSQLPKDRFSAERLKGVDSTLKIQPAKLEDSAVYLCAGSLVVGNEQHFGPGTRLTVT.

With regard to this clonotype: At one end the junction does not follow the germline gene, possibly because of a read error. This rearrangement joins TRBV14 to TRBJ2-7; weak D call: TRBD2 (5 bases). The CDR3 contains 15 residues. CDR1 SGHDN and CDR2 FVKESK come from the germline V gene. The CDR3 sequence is CASSQMFISAYGQYF. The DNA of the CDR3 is TGTGCCAGCAGCCAAATGTTTATTAGCGCCTACGGGCAGTACTTC.

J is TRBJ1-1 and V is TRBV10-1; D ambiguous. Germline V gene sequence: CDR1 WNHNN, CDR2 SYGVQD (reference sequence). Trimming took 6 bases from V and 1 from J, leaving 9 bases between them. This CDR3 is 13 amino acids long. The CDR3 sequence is CASRPSANTEAFF. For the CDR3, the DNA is TGCGCCAGCAGGCCATCGGCGAACACTGAAGCTTTCTTT.

CDR3 protein: CASSFGGLTGGVGFF. Here the CDR3 DNA reads TGTGCCAGCAGTTTTGGGGGACTAACGGGAGGGGTAGGGTTCTTC. The chain recombines TRBV28 with TRBJ2-1; 8 positions agree with TRBD2. CDR1 and CDR2 from the germline V gene are MDHEN and SYDVKM. The CDR3 is 15 amino acids. Trimming removed 3 bases from V and 15 bases from J; junction bases left unmatched: 16.

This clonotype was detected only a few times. CDR3 residues: CVAGLAGGWINNEQFF. The DNA of the CDR3 is TGTGTCGCCGGACTAGCGGGAGGATGGATAAACAATGAGCAGTTCTTC. V is TRBV7-9 and J is TRBJ2-1, with 14 positions matching TRBD2. The germline V gene encodes CDR1 SEHNR and CDR2 FQNEAQ (reference sequence). The CDR3 contains 16 residues.

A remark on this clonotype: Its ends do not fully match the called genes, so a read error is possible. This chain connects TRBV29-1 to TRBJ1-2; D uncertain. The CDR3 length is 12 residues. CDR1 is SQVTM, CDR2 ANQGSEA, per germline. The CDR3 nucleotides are TGCAGCGTTGGTACATGGTACTATGGCTACACTTTC. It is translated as CSVGTWYYGYTF.

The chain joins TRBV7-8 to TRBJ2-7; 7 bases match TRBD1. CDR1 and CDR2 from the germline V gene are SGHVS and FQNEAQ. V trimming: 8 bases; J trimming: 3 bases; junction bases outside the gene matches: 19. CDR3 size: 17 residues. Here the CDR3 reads CASDPGRSLRDSYEQYF. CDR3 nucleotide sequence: TGTGCCAGCGACCCGGGACGCTCATTACGGGACAGCTACGAGCAGTACTTC. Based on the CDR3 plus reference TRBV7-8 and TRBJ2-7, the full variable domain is GAGVSQSPRYKVAKRGQDVALRCDPISGHVSLFWYQQALGQGPEFLTYFQNEAQLDKSGLPSDRFFAERPEGSVSTLKIQRTQQEDSAVYLCASDPGRSLRDSYEQYFGPGTRLTVT.

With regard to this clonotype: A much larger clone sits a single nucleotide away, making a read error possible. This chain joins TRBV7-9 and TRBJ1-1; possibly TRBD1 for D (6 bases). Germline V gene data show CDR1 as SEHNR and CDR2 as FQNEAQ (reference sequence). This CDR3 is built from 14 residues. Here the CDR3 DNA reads TGTGCCAGCAGCTTAGTGGGGGGCTACACTGAAGTTTTCTTT. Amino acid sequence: CASSLVGGYTEVFF. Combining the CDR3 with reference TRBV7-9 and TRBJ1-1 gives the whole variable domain DTGVSQNPRHKITKRGQNVTFRCDPISEHNRLYWYRQTLGQGPEFLTYFQNEAQLEKSRLLSDRFSAERPKGSFSTLEIQRTEQGDSAMYLCASSLVGGYTEVFFGQGTRLTVV.

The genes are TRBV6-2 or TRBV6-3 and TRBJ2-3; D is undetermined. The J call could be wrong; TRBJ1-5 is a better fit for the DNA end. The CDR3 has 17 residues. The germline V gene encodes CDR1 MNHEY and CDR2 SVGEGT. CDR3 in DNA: TGTGCCAGCAGTTACTCCGCCGCGGCGGGAGTCGCAGATACGCAGCATTTT. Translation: CASSYSAAAGVADTQHF.

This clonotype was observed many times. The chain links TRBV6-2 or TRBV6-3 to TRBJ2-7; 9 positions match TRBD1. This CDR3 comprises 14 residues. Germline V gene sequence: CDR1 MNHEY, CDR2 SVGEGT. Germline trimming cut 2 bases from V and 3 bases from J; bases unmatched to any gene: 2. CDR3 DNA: TGTGCCAGCAGTTACGGGACAGGGCTCTACGAGCAGTACTTC. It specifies CASSYGTGLYEQYF.

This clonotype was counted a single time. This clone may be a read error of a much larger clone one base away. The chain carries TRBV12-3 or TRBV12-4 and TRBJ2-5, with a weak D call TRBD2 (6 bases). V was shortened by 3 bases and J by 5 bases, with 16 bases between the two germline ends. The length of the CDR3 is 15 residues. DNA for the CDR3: TGTGCCAGCAGTTTGTCCGGGACTCCGCCGGAGACCCAGTACTTC. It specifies CASSLSGTPPETQYF.